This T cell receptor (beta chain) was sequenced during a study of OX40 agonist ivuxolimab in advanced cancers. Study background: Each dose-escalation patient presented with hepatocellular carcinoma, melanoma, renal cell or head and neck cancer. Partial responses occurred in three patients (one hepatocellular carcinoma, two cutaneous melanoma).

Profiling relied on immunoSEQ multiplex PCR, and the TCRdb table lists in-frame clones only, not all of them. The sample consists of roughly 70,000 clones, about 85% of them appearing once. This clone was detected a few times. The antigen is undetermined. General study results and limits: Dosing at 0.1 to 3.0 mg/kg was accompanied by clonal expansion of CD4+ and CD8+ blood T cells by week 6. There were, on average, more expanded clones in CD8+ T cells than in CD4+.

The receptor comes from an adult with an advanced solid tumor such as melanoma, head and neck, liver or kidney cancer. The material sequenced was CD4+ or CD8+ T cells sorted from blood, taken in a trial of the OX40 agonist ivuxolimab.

The CDR3 DNA reads TGTGCCAGCAGCCTCGCAGGGGGTGGCACTGAAGCTTTCTTT. This codes for CASSLAGGGTEAFF. The gene calls are TRBV9 and TRBJ1-1; 7 bases fit TRBD1. The CDR3 loop spans 14 amino acids. CDR1 and CDR2 (germline): SGDLS, YYNGEE. V shed 4 bases, J shed 4 bases, and the junction held 7 bases outside the gene matches.